A single TCR beta chain is shown here with its context. V dropped 5 bases and J dropped 1 base, with 12 bases sitting between them. The CDR3 loop spans 14 amino acids. Sample time point: sample taken at primary tumor resection. Whole RNA, which was extracted from tumor, nontumor lung tissue or frozen PBMC, was sequenced without any cell sorting. Samples were obtained from some 70 donors, all untreated early-stage non-small cell lung cancer patients. This sample was included in a study of spatial heterogeneity in lung cancer. Every TCR cDNA molecule bore a unique molecular identifier. TCRdb processed the 5' RACE reads anew with MiXCR; each CDR3 protein has one entry. The data show tens of thousands of distinct CDR3 sequences, approximately 12% seen once.

The TCR sequence derives from a male donor with early-stage non-small cell lung cancer. The rearrangement joins TRBV12-3 or TRBV12-4 to TRBJ2-7; D tentatively fits TRBD1 or TRBD2 (5 bases each). Specimen: PBMCs, collected at surgery. In DNA, the CDR3 is TGTGCCAGCAGTGACAGATCGGGATCCTACGAGCAGTACTTC. It translates to CASSDRSGSYEQYF.